This TCR beta chain is drawn from a study of OX40 agonist ivuxolimab in advanced cancers. Across the whole study: Every 2 weeks, ivuxolimab was infused into the patients intravenously at between 0.01 and 10 mg/kg. Two patients with cutaneous melanoma and one with hepatocellular carcinoma, three in total, showed partial responses. Study findings and constraints: The 0.1-3.0 mg/kg partial responders had among the lowest clonal expansion.

Autoimmune disease history or systemic immunosuppression led to patient exclusion. With respect to this clone: Its specificity is not known.

This CDR3 comprises 15 residues. V was shortened by 1 base and J by 1 base, with 10 bases between the two germline ends. Germline V gene lookup returns CDR1 LGHNA and CDR2 YNFKEQ. Profiling relied on immunoSEQ multiplex PCR, and the TCRdb table lists in-frame clones only, not all of them. The sample includes 35,000 to 45,000 clones, roughly nine tenths seen only once; the top ten take 15% to 20%. This clonotype was obtained from an adult with an advanced solid tumor such as melanoma, head and neck, liver or kidney cancer. The genes are TRBV4-2 and TRBJ1-1, with D unresolved. Sequenced here: CD4+ or CD8+ T cells sorted from blood, sampled in a trial of the OX40 agonist ivuxolimab. DNA of the CDR3: TGTGCCAGCAGCCAAGCGGGGTTCGGGAACACTGAAGCTTTCTTT. Its protein product is CASSQAGFGNTEAFF.